This T cell receptor beta chain was recovered during a study of blood T cell repertoires in COVID-19. Study overall: Both acute and convalescent COVID-19 samples were obtained from the United States, Italy and Spain. PBMCs, B-cell-depleted T cells, or T cells were the source of the cDNA or gDNA that made up the material.

Patients in Seattle were enrolled during active infection, then followed longitudinally. The CDR3 is 14 residues long. Trimming shortened V by 5 bases and J by 5 bases, and 15 bases separated the two germline ends. The germline V gene encodes CDR1 SGHTA and CDR2 FQGNSA. Source study methods: From reference gene primer amplification, estimates of nucleated cell counts were derived. Generated by immunoSEQ multiplex PCR, the TCRdb table keeps only in-frame clones and is missing some. The DNA gave D and trimming, while V, J and clone size come from that table. The sample holds about 350,000 clones; about nine tenths are singletons and the top ten take about 6%.

The sample consisted of peripheral blood. The J gene is TRBJ2-5, the V gene TRBV7-2; a possible D gene is TRBD1 (6 bases). This clonotype was sampled from a woman aged 45-60 years with COVID-19, enrolled during active disease. The CDR3 DNA reads TGTGCCAGCAGCCAGGGGCAGGGTTTCGAGACCCAGTACTTC. Translating it yields CASSQGQGFETQYF. The variable domain in full, with the rest retrieved from reference TRBV7-2 and TRBJ2-5, is GAGVSQSPSNKVTEKGKDVELRCDPISGHTALYWYRQSLGQGLEFLIYFQGNSAPDKSGLPSDRFSAERTGGSVSTLTIQRTQQEDSAVYLCASSQGQGFETQYFGPGTRLLVL.